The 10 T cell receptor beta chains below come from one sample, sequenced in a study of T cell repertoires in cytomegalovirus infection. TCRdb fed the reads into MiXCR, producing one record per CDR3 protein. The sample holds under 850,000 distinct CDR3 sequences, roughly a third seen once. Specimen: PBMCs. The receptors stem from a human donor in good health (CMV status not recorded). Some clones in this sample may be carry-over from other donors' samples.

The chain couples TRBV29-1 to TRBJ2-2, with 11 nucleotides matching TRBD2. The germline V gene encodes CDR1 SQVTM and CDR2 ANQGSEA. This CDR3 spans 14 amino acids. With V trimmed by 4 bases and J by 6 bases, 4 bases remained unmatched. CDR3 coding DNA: TGCAGCGTTGTTTTACTAGCGGGAGCCGGGGAGCTGTTTTTT. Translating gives CSVVLLAGAGELFF.

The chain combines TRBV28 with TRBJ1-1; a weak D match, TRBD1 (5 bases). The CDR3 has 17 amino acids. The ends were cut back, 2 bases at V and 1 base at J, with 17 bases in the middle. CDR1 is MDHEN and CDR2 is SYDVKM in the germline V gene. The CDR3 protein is CASSLNPGWSGNTEAFF. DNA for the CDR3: TGTGCCAGCAGTTTAAATCCAGGGTGGAGTGGGAACACTGAAGCTTTCTTT.

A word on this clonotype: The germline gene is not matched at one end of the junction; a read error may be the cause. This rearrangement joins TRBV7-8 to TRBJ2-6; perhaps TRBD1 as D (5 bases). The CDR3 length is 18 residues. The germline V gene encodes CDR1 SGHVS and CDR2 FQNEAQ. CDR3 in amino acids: CTSSLFDRESSGANVLTF. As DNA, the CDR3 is TGTACCAGCAGCTTATTTGACAGAGAAAGCTCTGGGGCCAACGTCCTGACTTTC.

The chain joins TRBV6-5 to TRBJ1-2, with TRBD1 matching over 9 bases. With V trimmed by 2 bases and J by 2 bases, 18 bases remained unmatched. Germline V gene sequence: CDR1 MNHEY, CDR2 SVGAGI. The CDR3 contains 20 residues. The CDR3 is CASSYTLWQGQGSDNYGYTF. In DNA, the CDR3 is TGTGCCAGCAGTTACACGCTTTGGCAGGGACAGGGATCCGACAACTATGGCTACACCTTC.

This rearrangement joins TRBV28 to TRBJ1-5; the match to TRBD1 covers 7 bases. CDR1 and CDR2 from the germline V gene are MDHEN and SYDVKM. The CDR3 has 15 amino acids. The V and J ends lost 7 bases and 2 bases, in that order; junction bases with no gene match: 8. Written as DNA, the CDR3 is TGTGCCAGCACCGGTGGGACAGTGGGCAATCAGCCCCAGCATTTT. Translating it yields CASTGGTVGNQPQHF.

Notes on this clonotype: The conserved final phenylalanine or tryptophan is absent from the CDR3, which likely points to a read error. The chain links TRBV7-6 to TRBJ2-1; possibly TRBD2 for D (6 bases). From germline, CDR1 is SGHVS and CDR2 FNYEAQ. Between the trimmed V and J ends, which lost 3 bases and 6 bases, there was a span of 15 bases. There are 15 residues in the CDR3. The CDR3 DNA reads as TGTGCCAGCAGCTTGGTAGGAGGGGTTATCAATGAGCAGTTCCTC. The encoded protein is CASSLVGGVINEQFL.

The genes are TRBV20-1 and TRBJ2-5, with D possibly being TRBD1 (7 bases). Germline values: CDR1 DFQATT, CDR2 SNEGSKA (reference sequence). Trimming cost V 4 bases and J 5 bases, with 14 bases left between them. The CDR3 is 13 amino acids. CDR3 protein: CSANSRGVETQYF. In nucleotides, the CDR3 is TGCAGTGCTAACAGCAGGGGGGTGGAGACCCAGTACTTC.

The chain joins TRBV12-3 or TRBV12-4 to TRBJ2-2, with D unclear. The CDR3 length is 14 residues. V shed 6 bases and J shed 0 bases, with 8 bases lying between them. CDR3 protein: CASSVRANTGELFF. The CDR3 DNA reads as TGTGCCAGCAGCGTAAGGGCGAACACCGGGGAGCTGTTTTTT.

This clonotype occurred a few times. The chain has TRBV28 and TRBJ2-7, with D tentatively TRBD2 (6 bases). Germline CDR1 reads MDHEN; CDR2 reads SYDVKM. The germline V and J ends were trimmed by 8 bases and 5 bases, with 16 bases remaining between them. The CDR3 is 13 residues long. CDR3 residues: CASGGGLVNEQYF. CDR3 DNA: TGTGCCAGCGGAGGAGGGCTCGTCAACGAGCAGTACTTC.

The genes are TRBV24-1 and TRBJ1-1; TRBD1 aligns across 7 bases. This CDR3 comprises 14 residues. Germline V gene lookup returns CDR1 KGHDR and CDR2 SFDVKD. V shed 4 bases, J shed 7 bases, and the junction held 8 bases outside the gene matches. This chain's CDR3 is CATSDHTGVREAFF. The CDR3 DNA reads TGTGCCACCAGTGACCACACAGGGGTTCGTGAAGCTTTCTTT.